These 21 T cell receptor beta chains originate from one sample sequenced in a study of T cell repertoires in cytomegalovirus infection. In TCRdb, the reads were re-called with MiXCR into one record per CDR3 protein. The sample has some 900,000 distinct CDR3 sequences, approximately 32% seen once. Their recognized antigens are unknown. Sample: cultured CD8+ T cells from PBMCs, taken from culture after CMV antigen stimulation. These receptors all come from a human donor in good health (CMV status not recorded). Some clones in this sample may be carry-over from other donors' samples.

This clonotype was recorded at least ten times. CDR3 in amino acids: CASSDRLAGTGELFF. DNA of the CDR3: TGTGCCAGCAGCGACCGACTAGCGGGGACCGGGGAGCTGTTTTTT. This sequence joins TRBV7-2 and TRBJ2-2; 11 bases are shared with TRBD2. Germline CDR1 reads SGHTA; CDR2 reads FQGNSA. V was clipped by 5 bases and J by 5 bases; unmatched bases: 4. This CDR3 spans 15 amino acids.

This clonotype has more than one count but fewer than ten. The chain employs TRBV7-8 and TRBJ1-2; 8 nucleotides line up with TRBD1. The CDR3 sequence is 22 residues long. Per germline, CDR1 SGHVS and CDR2 FQNEAQ. The V gene end was trimmed by 2 bases and the J gene end by 5 bases; junction bases not matched to a gene: 28. This CDR3 is CASSLFPPSDVAGGFGAYGYTF. The CDR3, as DNA: TGTGCCAGCAGCTTATTCCCCCCGTCGGACGTGGCAGGGGGCTTTGGGGCTTATGGCTACACCTTC.

CDR3 protein: CASSLLAMGETQYF. The CDR3, as DNA: TGTGCCAGCAGTTTACTCGCAATGGGGGAGACCCAGTACTTC. This chain uses TRBV6-6 with TRBJ2-5; the D is unclear. Germline CDR1 and CDR2: MNHNY and SVGAGI (reference sequence). With 4 bases removed from V and 5 bases from J, the gap between germline ends came to 14 bases. CDR3 length: 14 residues.

This rearrangement joins TRBV6-1 to TRBJ1-6; 12 nucleotides agree with TRBD1. Germline assignment: CDR1 MNHNS and CDR2 SASEGT. The CDR3 is 13 amino acids. Unmatched junction bases numbered 5, after V lost 6 bases and J lost 14 bases. Here the CDR3 reads CASRGTGGDTLHF. The CDR3 bases are TGTGCCAGCAGGGGGACAGGGGGCGACACCCTCCACTTT.

CDR3 region: CASSQDGIATNEKLFF. The DNA of the CDR3 is TGCGCCAGCAGCCAAGACGGAATTGCAACTAATGAAAAACTGTTTTTT. The rearrangement links TRBV4-1 to TRBJ1-4; no clear D gene. CDR3 length: 16 amino acids. The V gene lost 0 bases and the J gene lost 0 bases, with 8 bases spanning the gap. Germline loops: CDR1 MGHRA, CDR2 YSYEKL.

Comment on this clonotype: The CDR3 end shows no conserved phenylalanine or tryptophan, and so a read error is likely. The chain recombines TRBV11-2 with TRBJ2-1, with 10 bases identical to TRBD1. This CDR3 region has 15 residues. The ends lost 5 bases at V and 6 bases at J; junction bases unmatched: 7. Germline V gene data show CDR1 as SGHAT and CDR2 as FQNNGV. In nucleotides, the CDR3 is TGTGCCAGCAGCCTAAGGGACAGGGGATTCAATGAGCAGTTCATC. Translating gives CASSLRDRGFNEQFI.

This clonotype was seen only a few times. The chain joins TRBV10-2 to TRBJ2-1; D tentatively reads TRBD1 or TRBD2 (6 bases each). Per the germline V gene, CDR1 is WSHSY and CDR2 is SAAADI. V gave up 3 bases and J gave up 9 bases, with 12 bases separating them. The CDR3 extends over 13 amino acids. The CDR3: CASSDRSGAEQFF. CDR3 bases: TGCGCCAGCAGTGACCGATCGGGGGCTGAGCAGTTCTTC.

The table lists this clonotype with a few counts. V and J are TRBV7-2 and TRBJ1-6; no reliable D call. This CDR3 has 15 residues. Trimming pared 1 base from V and 7 bases from J, leaving 11 bases between. CDR1 and CDR2 (germline): SGHTA, FQGNSA. CDR3 sequence reads: CASSLEAGKNSPLHF. CDR3 nucleotide sequence: TGTGCCAGCAGCTTAGAGGCAGGAAAAAATTCACCCCTCCACTTT.

The genes are TRBV28 and TRBJ2-7; 7 nucleotides agree with TRBD1. Germline values: CDR1 MDHEN, CDR2 SYDVKM. J gave up 8 bases and V 6 bases, and 13 bases lay outside the gene matches. The CDR3 covers 14 residues. The CDR3 sequence: CASRPIGTEGQQYV. CDR3 coding DNA: TGTGCCAGCAGACCGATCGGGACAGAGGGCCAGCAGTACGTC.

This clonotype showed up just a few times. J is TRBJ2-7 and V is TRBV6-5; possible D gene TRBD1, 5 bases. Germline V gene lookup returns CDR1 MNHEY and CDR2 SVGAGI. This CDR3 has 14 residues. The V and J ends lost 2 bases and 7 bases respectively, with 15 bases between them. This CDR3 reads CASSYLQGNWEQYF. The CDR3 DNA follows: TGTGCCAGCAGTTACCTGCAGGGTAATTGGGAGCAGTACTTC.

This clonotype appeared a few times. This chain joins TRBV23-1 and TRBJ2-3, with D perhaps given as TRBD1 or TRBD2 (5 bases each). TRBV23-1 has ORF status, its function being uncertain. V dropped 3 bases and J dropped 0 bases, with 28 bases sitting between them. The CDR3 length is 21 residues. In DNA form, the CDR3 reads TGCGCCAGCAGTCACGTAGCCACCCCAATGACGGGGCACTCTAGCACAGATACGCAGTATTTT. This gives the protein CASSHVATPMTGHSSTDTQYF.

This clonotype was counted a few times. The chain is built from TRBV28 and TRBJ1-5; 7 positions match TRBD1. The CDR3 is made up of 14 amino acids. Trimming at V came to 9 bases and at J to 7 bases, leaving 12 bases not matched to a gene. The germline V gene has CDR1 MDHEN and CDR2 SYDVKM. CDR3 in amino acids: CASQYGQDSQPQHF. The CDR3 DNA is TGTGCCAGTCAATATGGACAGGACAGCCAGCCCCAGCATTTT.

This clonotype was counted a few times. The genes are TRBV7-9 and TRBJ2-5; maybe TRBD1 (5 bases). V was cut by 1 base and J by 1 base, with 16 bases left in between. Germline V lookup: CDR1 SEHNR, CDR2 FQNEAQ (reference sequence). The CDR3 loop spans 17 amino acids. The CDR3 here is CASSLGYLQAIQETQYF. Written as DNA, the CDR3 is TGTGCCAGCAGCTTAGGATACCTACAGGCGATCCAAGAGACCCAGTACTTC.

This chain uses TRBV19 with TRBJ1-1; no definite D call. CDR1 LNHDA and CDR2 SQIVND come from the germline V gene (reference sequence). The CDR3 length is 14 residues. The germline V and J ends were trimmed by 3 bases and 5 bases, with 13 bases remaining between them. The CDR3 nucleotides read TGTGCCAGTAGTATGGCCCCGCCAGGTACTGAAGCTTTCTTT. Its translation is CASSMAPPGTEAFF.

In DNA form, the CDR3 reads TGTGCCAGCAGTGAAAGGGGGGCTTGGCAGCCCCAGCATTTT. The encoded protein is CASSERGAWQPQHF. This sequence joins TRBV2 and TRBJ1-5; tentative D call: TRBD1 (6 bases). Looked up from germline, CDR1 is SNHLY and CDR2 is FYNNEI. V gave up 2 bases and J gave up 7 bases, with 12 bases separating them. The CDR3 is 14 amino acids.

This clonotype was counted only a few times. The V gene is TRBV6-5, the J gene TRBJ2-2, with no clear D. Trimming left V 5 bases short and J 6 bases short, with 16 bases between. The length of the CDR3 is 15 residues. CDR1 MNHEY and CDR2 SVGAGI come from the germline V gene. The CDR3 protein is CASSPIDLTSGELFF. CDR3 sequence (DNA): TGTGCCAGCAGTCCCATCGACCTAACCTCCGGGGAGCTGTTTTTT.

This clonotype has a handful of counts. The chain recombines TRBV11-2 with TRBJ2-7; maybe TRBD1 (6 bases). V was clipped by 1 base and J by 6 bases, with 13 bases between them. Looked up from germline, CDR1 is SGHAT and CDR2 is FQNNGV. CDR3 length: 14 residues. CDR3 residues: CASSLVGATSEQYV. The CDR3 DNA is TGTGCCAGCAGCTTAGTGGGGGCTACCTCCGAGCAGTACGTC.

This clonotype has just a few counts. The J gene is TRBJ2-5, the V gene TRBV15; no clear D. This CDR3 has 14 amino acids. Trimming removed 1 base from V and 5 bases from J, with 11 bases in between. Germline-derived CDR1 and CDR2 are LNHNV and YYDKDF (reference sequence). DNA of the CDR3: TGTGCCACCAGCAGAGTTGGTTTGGGGGAGACCCAGTACTTC. Encoded protein: CATSRVGLGETQYF.

The chain is built from TRBV20-1 and TRBJ2-7; D is perhaps TRBD2 (6 bases). This CDR3 is 11 amino acids long. V dropped 7 bases and J dropped 6 bases, with 13 bases sitting between them. Germline-derived CDR1 and CDR2 are DFQATT and SNEGSKA (reference sequence). The CDR3: CSGSLGGEQYF. The CDR3 nucleotides read TGCAGTGGATCCTTGGGGGGCGAGCAGTACTTC.

This clonotype appeared a few times. The chain joins TRBV4-3 to TRBJ2-2; TRBD2 aligns across 8 bases. Germline lookup yields CDR1 LGHNA and CDR2 YSLEER. The CDR3 spans 17 residues. V was pared by 7 bases and J by 0 bases, with 10 bases of the junction left unmatched. The CDR3 nucleotides are TGCGCCAGCAACCCATTCATAGCGGGGTCGAACACCGGGGAGCTGTTTTTT. It encodes CASNPFIAGSNTGELFF.

This clonotype was observed a handful of times. This sequence joins TRBV7-9 and TRBJ2-1; D possibly matches TRBD1 or TRBD2 (5 bases each). The V end was cut by 5 bases, the J end by 12 bases, with 14 bases between. The CDR3 runs 12 residues. Germline loops: CDR1 SEHNR, CDR2 FQNEAQ (reference sequence). In DNA, the CDR3 is TGTGCCAGCAGCCAAGGGGAGTTGGGGCAGTTCTTC. It yields the protein CASSQGELGQFF. Full variable domain (outside the CDR3, taken from reference TRBV7-9 and TRBJ2-1): DTGVSQNPRHKITKRGQNVTFRCDPISEHNRLYWYRQTLGQGPEFLTYFQNEAQLEKSRLLSDRFSAERPKGSFSTLEIQRTEQGDSAMYLCASSQGELGQFFGPGTRLTVL.